This TCR beta chain was recorded in a study of T cell repertoires in cytomegalovirus infection. At the level of the study: Public TCR beta signature analysis indicated the presence of both CMV infection and matching HLA type.

TCRdb analysed the reads with MiXCR anew, one entry per CDR3 protein. The sample comprises about 740,000 distinct CDR3 sequences, about a third of which are singletons, and 2.5% to 3.5% rests with the top ten. Comments on this clonotype: Its antigen is unknown. A clone one base away is much larger, so this may be a read error.

Whole-study findings and limits: The ex vivo response was dominated by HLA-C-restricted CMV-specific TCR beta clonotypes. Public TCR beta family frequency separated CMV-and-HLA carriers, including in an independent cohort.

There are 12 residues in the CDR3. Germline V lookup: CDR1 MNHEY, CDR2 SMNVEV (reference sequence). This sequence was found in a human donor in good health (CMV status not recorded). Some clones in this sample may be carry-over from other donors' samples. The sample comprised PBMCs. This sequence joins TRBV27 and TRBJ1-1, with 7 bases fitting TRBD1. CDR3 residues: CASGLTGLEAVF. The DNA for the CDR3 is TGTGCCAGCGGATTGACAGGGCTTGAGGCTGTCTTT.